This passage covers 23 T cell receptor beta chains from one sample sequenced in a study of neurological immune-mediated disorders. The time point was: technical triplicate 2. TCRdb processed the 5' RACE reads anew with MiXCR; each CDR3 protein has one entry. The data hold about 32,000 distinct CDR3 sequences, with 13% observed a single time. What was sequenced was CD4+ T cells from blood. Every receptor here comes from a female donor with HTLV-1-associated myelopathy (HAM/TSP).

Judged by abundance, this clonotype is medium-sized. This chain uses TRBV20-1 with TRBJ2-3; 9 positions match TRBD2. Per germline, CDR1 DFQATT and CDR2 SNEGSKA (reference sequence). Germline trimming cut 1 base from V and 5 bases from J; bases unmatched to any gene: 13. The CDR3 has 17 amino acids. The CDR3 loop is CSARVALAGGKLDTQYF. CDR3 nucleotides: TGCAGTGCTAGAGTAGCCCTTGCGGGGGGGAAACTAGATACGCAGTATTTT.

This clonotype was picked up many times. This rearrangement joins TRBV2 to TRBJ2-5; D uncertain. CDR1 is SNHLY, CDR2 FYNNEI, per germline. Deletions cut 3 bases from V and 3 bases from J, with 2 bases between. The CDR3 loop spans 11 amino acids. The DNA of the CDR3 is TGTGCCAGCAGTGAGGAAGAGACCCAGTACTTC. Amino acid sequence: CASSEEETQYF.

This clonotype was recorded many times. The chain employs TRBV12-3 or TRBV12-4 and TRBJ2-7; 16 bases align to TRBD2. The CDR3 runs 17 residues. V lost 3 bases to trimming and J lost 2 bases; unmatched junction nucleotides: 4. The CDR3 protein is CASSFWGLAGGTYEQYF. The DNA for the CDR3 is TGTGCCAGCAGTTTCTGGGGACTAGCGGGAGGGACCTACGAGCAGTACTTC.

A single count supports this clonotype. A read error may be the cause here, since a much bigger clone is one base away. V is TRBV19 and J is TRBJ2-2; weak D call: TRBD2 (5 bases). Germline assignment: CDR1 LNHDA and CDR2 SQIVND (reference sequence). The CDR3 runs to 14 residues. In DNA form, the CDR3 reads TGTGCCAGTAGGGTAGGGAAGAACACCGGGGAGATGTTTTTT. Translated, it gives CASRVGKNTGEMFF.

This clonotype was observed at least ten times. The chain uses TRBV7-2 and TRBJ2-5, with TRBD2 identical over 10 bases. Germline CDR1 reads SGHTA; CDR2 reads FQGNSA. The V gene end was trimmed by 3 bases and the J gene end by 5 bases; junction bases not matched to a gene: 0. The CDR3 runs 13 residues. The CDR3 nucleotides are TGTGCCAGCAGCTTTAGCGGGGGGGAGACCCAGTACTTC. It yields the protein CASSFSGGETQYF.

This clonotype was recorded at least ten times. The V and J genes are TRBV12-5 and TRBJ2-7, with D possibly being TRBD1 or TRBD2 (6 bases each). Germline CDR1 reads LGHNT; CDR2 reads FRNRAP. With 3 bases removed from V and 3 bases from J, the gap between germline ends came to 24 bases. The CDR3 extends over 18 amino acids. CDR3 DNA: TGTGCTAGTGGTTTTGGGCATCTTAGCCCCAGGGGAGGCTACGAGCAGTACTTC. Translating it yields CASGFGHLSPRGGYEQYF.

In this sample, this clonotype turned up many times. The V call is TRBV12-3 or TRBV12-4, the J call TRBJ1-2, with D hard to call. V was shortened by 6 bases and J by 5 bases, with 10 bases between the two germline ends. There are 12 residues in the CDR3. The CDR3 here is CASSPAEYGYTF. In DNA form, the CDR3 reads TGTGCCAGCAGCCCCGCTGAATATGGCTACACCTTC.

This clonotype was found many times. The chain links TRBV5-6 to TRBJ2-7, with 9 bases aligning to TRBD1. The germline V gene has CDR1 SGHDT and CDR2 YYEEEE. The trim removed 0 bases at V and 2 bases at J, leaving 6 bases unmatched. The CDR3 sequence is 16 residues long. The CDR3 bases are TGTGCCAGCAGCTTGGTTAGGGGACAGGGCACCTACGAGCAGTACTTC. This encodes CASSLVRGQGTYEQYF.

In its sample, this clonotype was seen many times. This chain links TRBV27 with TRBJ2-3; tentatively, D is TRBD2 (6 bases). The CDR3 extends over 13 amino acids. Germline CDR1 MNHEY, CDR2 SMNVEV (reference sequence). Trimming removed 2 bases from V and 10 bases from J, with 13 bases in between. The CDR3 sequence: CASSLGGPGAQYF. CDR3 DNA: TGTGCCAGCAGTTTAGGTGGTCCGGGAGCGCAGTATTTT.

The table lists this clonotype with many counts. This sequence joins TRBV7-2 and TRBJ1-4; no reliable D call. The ends were cut back, 3 bases at V and 5 bases at J, with 10 bases in the middle. CDR3 length: 14 amino acids. Germline V gene data show CDR1 as SGHTA and CDR2 as FQGNSA. CDR3 sequence: CASSLGRGNEKLFF. The CDR3 nucleotides are TGTGCCAGCAGCTTGGGTCGAGGGAATGAAAAACTGTTTTTT.

This clonotype was seen many times. The gene calls are TRBV24-1 and TRBJ2-1, with TRBD2 matching 9 bases. Germline-derived CDR1 and CDR2 are KGHDR and SFDVKD. The length of the CDR3 is 17 residues. The V gene end was trimmed by 3 bases and the J gene end by 0 bases; junction bases not matched to a gene: 5. DNA for the CDR3: TGTGCCACCAGTGATGCGGGGGGGACGAGCTCCTACAATGAGCAGTTCTTC. Translating it yields CATSDAGGTSSYNEQFF.

This clonotype was recorded at least ten times. J is TRBJ2-1 and V is TRBV20-1; 12 nucleotides line up with TRBD2. J was trimmed by 6 bases and V by 6 bases; bases with no gene match: 6. This CDR3 comprises 14 residues. The germline CDR1 and CDR2 sequences are DFQATT and SNEGSKA (reference sequence). CDR3 DNA: TGCAGTGCAAAACTAGCGGGAGGTCGCAATGAGCAGTTCTTC. Its protein product is CSAKLAGGRNEQFF.

In this sample, this clonotype turned up many times. The chain joins TRBV4-1 to TRBJ2-3; D not certain. The CDR3 covers 15 residues. From germline, CDR1 is MGHRA and CDR2 YSYEKL. Trimming took off 0 bases at V and 1 base at J, with 8 bases between the two ends. The CDR3 region is CASSQDRSGTDTQYF. DNA for the CDR3: TGCGCCAGCAGCCAAGATCGGTCAGGCACAGATACGCAGTATTTT.

This clonotype was counted at least ten times. The rearrangement links TRBV20-1 to TRBJ1-1; TRBD1 might be the D (5 bases). The CDR3 consists of 14 residues. Germline CDR1 DFQATT, CDR2 SNEGSKA (reference sequence). Trimming left V 6 bases short and J 1 base short, with 15 bases between. This chain's CDR3 is CSALDMGPNTEAFF. CDR3 nucleotide sequence: TGCAGTGCCCTGGACATGGGGCCGAACACTGAAGCTTTCTTT.

The sample holds many counts of this clonotype. V gene TRBV6-5 combines with J gene TRBJ1-6, with unresolved D. This CDR3 contains 13 residues. Per germline, CDR1 MNHEY and CDR2 SVGAGI. The ends were cut back, 9 bases at V and 7 bases at J, with 13 bases in the middle. The CDR3 loop is CARGRAANSPLHF. The CDR3 nucleotides are TGTGCCAGAGGGCGGGCTGCGAATTCACCCCTCCACTTT.

V is TRBV12-5 and J is TRBJ2-7; D call uncertain. The CDR3 extends over 14 amino acids. CDR1 is LGHNT, CDR2 FRNRAP, per germline. V was clipped by 4 bases and J by 1 base, with 11 bases between them. CDR3 DNA: TGTGCTAGTGGTTCCCCGACAAGATCCTACGAGCAGTACTTC. This gives the protein CASGSPTRSYEQYF.

The table lists this clonotype with many counts. This chain joins TRBV5-1 and TRBJ2-5, with 7 bases identical to TRBD2. V was pared by 1 base and J by 5 bases, with 5 bases of the junction left unmatched. This CDR3 region has 14 residues. Per germline, CDR1 SGHRS and CDR2 YFSETQ. As DNA, the CDR3 is TGCGCCAGCAGCTTGAGAGGGAGGGATGAGACCCAGTACTTC. It yields the protein CASSLRGRDETQYF.

This clonotype was seen repeatedly, ten times or more. The chain recombines TRBV20-1 with TRBJ2-3; D is ambiguous. CDR3 length: 13 amino acids. The germline gives CDR1 DFQATT, CDR2 SNEGSKA (reference sequence). Trimming pared 5 bases from V and 3 bases from J, leaving 12 bases between. The CDR3 DNA sequence: TGCAGTGCTCCCATCCCAAGAACAGATACGCAGTATTTT. Translated: CSAPIPRTDTQYF.

In the case of this clonotype: The DNA is left out, because the CDR3 cannot be placed on it with certainty; the CDR3 is given as TCRdb lists it. The rearrangement uses TRBV5-1 and TRBJ2-1; TRBD2, the table's D call, was not compared with the DNA. The germline V gene has CDR1 SGHRS and CDR2 YFSETQ. The CDR3 sequence runs 21 residues, both termini included. The CDR3 loop reads CASSFYICSAREGGGLQEQFF.

This clonotype was counted at least ten times. The rearrangement links TRBV7-9 to TRBJ1-1, with D uncertain. This CDR3 contains 15 residues. V shed 5 bases and J shed 0 bases, with 13 bases lying between them. Germline-derived CDR1 and CDR2 are SEHNR and FQNEAQ (reference sequence). The CDR3 reads CASSPLDTMNTEAFF. For the CDR3, the DNA is TGTGCCAGCAGCCCCCTCGACACAATGAACACTGAAGCTTTCTTT.

This clonotype was recorded many times. CDR3 in DNA: TGCGCCAGCAGCTTGATCGGGGGGCGCACCTACGAGCAGTACTTC. This sequence encodes CASSLIGGRTYEQYF. The J gene is TRBJ2-7, the V gene TRBV5-1; weak D call: TRBD2 (7 bases). The germline V and J ends were trimmed by 1 base and 2 bases, with 13 bases remaining between them. The germline gives CDR1 SGHRS, CDR2 YFSETQ. The CDR3 is made up of 15 amino acids.

This clonotype was counted ten times or more. This sequence joins TRBV4-2 and TRBJ1-1, with TRBD1 as a possible D gene (5 bases). Looked up from germline, CDR1 is LGHNA and CDR2 is YNFKEQ. The CDR3 extends over 15 amino acids. Trimming left V 0 bases short and J 1 base short, with 9 bases between. The CDR3 is CASSQDVRENTEAFF. In DNA, the CDR3 is TGTGCCAGCAGCCAAGATGTCAGGGAGAACACTGAAGCTTTCTTT.

This clonotype was counted ten times or more. The J gene is TRBJ2-7, the V gene TRBV4-1; 10 bases map to TRBD2. The germline V gene encodes CDR1 MGHRA and CDR2 YSYEKL. This CDR3 spans 15 amino acids. V lost 4 bases, J lost 4 bases, and 7 bases stayed unmatched. For the CDR3, the DNA is TGCGCCAGCAGCCCCGAGCGGGGGGGCCGGTACGAGCAGTACTTC. Translation: CASSPERGGRYEQYF.